One sample yielded the 21 T cell receptor beta chains listed below, sequenced in a study of T cells after yellow fever vaccination. TCRdb reprocessed the 5' RACE reads via MiXCR and lists one record per CDR3 protein. The table has some 350,000 distinct CDR3 sequences, 4% seen once; the top ten hold roughly 26%. The material was PBMCs, obtained 5 days after the yellow fever booster vaccination. The origin of the receptors is a man between 18 and 29 years old who received the YFV17D yellow fever vaccine.

The V call is TRBV7-9, the J call TRBJ1-2; no clear D. CDR1 SEHNR and CDR2 FQNEAQ come from the germline V gene (reference sequence). The V gene lost 2 bases and the J gene lost 2 bases, with 6 bases spanning the gap. The CDR3 length is 13 residues. The CDR3 DNA follows: TGTGCCAGCAGCTTATCTCAAAACTATGGCTACACCTTC. This translates into CASSLSQNYGYTF.

In this sample, this clonotype turned up many times. The genes are TRBV28 and TRBJ1-4; D is undetermined. In germline, CDR1 is MDHEN, CDR2 SYDVKM. V was cut by 10 bases and J by 8 bases, with 17 bases left in between. The CDR3 is 13 residues long. The DNA of the CDR3 is TGTGCCATATCTACCCCCGGCGCCGAAAAACTGTTTTTT. It specifies CAISTPGAEKLFF.

This clonotype appeared many times. V usage is TRBV29-1 and J usage is TRBJ2-1; a possible D gene is TRBD2 (5 bases). V gave up 5 bases and J gave up 7 bases, with 18 bases separating them. Per germline, CDR1 SQVTM and CDR2 ANQGSEA. The CDR3 consists of 14 residues. The CDR3 loop reads CSVSRPPGFNEQFF. The CDR3 DNA follows: TGCAGCGTTTCCCGACCCCCGGGATTTAATGAGCAGTTCTTC.

The sample holds many counts of this clonotype. The J gene is TRBJ2-3, the V gene TRBV7-9, with TRBD1 matching 8 bases. V was clipped by 7 bases and J by 4 bases; unmatched bases: 4. Germline V gene data show CDR1 as SEHNR and CDR2 as FQNEAQ (reference sequence). This CDR3 spans 13 amino acids. The CDR3 coding sequence is TGTGCCAGCACCATGACAGGGGCAGATACGCAGTATTTT. Translation gives CASTMTGADTQYF.

This clonotype was found a few times. J is TRBJ2-1 and V is TRBV4-2; no clear D. V lost 1 base, J lost 3 bases, and 13 bases lay in between. CDR1 and CDR2 from the germline V gene are LGHNA and YNFKEQ. The CDR3 length is 16 residues. CDR3 nucleotide sequence: TGTGCCAGCAGCCAAGCGAGAGTCAGGCGCTACAATGAGCAGTTCTTC. Protein sequence: CASSQARVRRYNEQFF.

This clonotype was observed at least ten times. V is TRBV25-1 and J is TRBJ2-7; D not resolved. The length of the CDR3 is 13 residues. Germline CDR1 reads MGHDK; CDR2 reads SYGVNS. V shed 0 bases and J shed 3 bases, with 6 bases lying between them. The DNA for the CDR3 is TGTGCCAGCAGTGAATACCCAGGCTACGAGCAGTACTTC. This encodes CASSEYPGYEQYF.

V gene TRBV12-3 or TRBV12-4 combines with J gene TRBJ1-4, with 9 positions matching TRBD1. The J segment lost 6 bases and the V segment lost 6 bases, leaving 2 bases of the junction unmatched. CDR3 length: 13 amino acids. The CDR3: CASRDRGDEKLFF. The CDR3 DNA sequence: TGTGCCAGCAGGGACAGGGGTGATGAAAAACTGTTTTTT.

This clonotype was counted ten times or more. The rearrangement links TRBV5-4 to TRBJ2-2, with D perhaps matching TRBD1 or TRBD2 (5 bases each). Trimming shortened V by 4 bases and J by 3 bases, and 16 bases separated the two germline ends. Germline V gives CDR1 SGHNT, CDR2 YYREEE (reference sequence). The CDR3 is 16 amino acids. In DNA form, the CDR3 reads TGTGCCAGCAGCCGAAGAGGTGGGGGACACACCGGGGAGCTGTTTTTT. Encoded protein: CASSRRGGGHTGELFF.

There are a few counts of this clonotype. The J gene is TRBJ2-2, the V gene TRBV6-5; TRBD2 aligns across 12 bases. V lost 6 bases to trimming and J lost 5 bases; unmatched junction nucleotides: 4. This CDR3 contains 15 residues. Germline V gene data show CDR1 as MNHEY and CDR2 as SVGAGI. The CDR3 nucleotides read TGTGCCAGCAGAGCTAGCGGGGGGGTGACCGGGGAGCTGTTTTTT. The encoded protein is CASRASGGVTGELFF.

Ten or more counts support this clonotype. This sequence joins TRBV5-1 and TRBJ1-1; D not resolved. The CDR3 has 15 amino acids. Trimming removed 0 bases at V and 10 bases at J, with 19 bases between. CDR1 and CDR2 from the germline V gene are SGHRS and YFSETQ. CDR3 sequence: CASSLAVGGTRGAFF. The CDR3 DNA reads TGCGCCAGCAGCTTGGCTGTAGGCGGAACCCGAGGAGCTTTCTTT.

The J gene is TRBJ1-1, the V gene TRBV6-4; D is uncertain. In germline, CDR1 is MRHNA, CDR2 SNTAGT. With 3 bases removed from V and 0 bases from J, the gap between germline ends came to 8 bases. The CDR3 is made up of 14 amino acids. Here the CDR3 DNA reads TGTGCCAGCAGTGATGAGACCGTGAACACTGAAGCTTTCTTT. Its translation is CASSDETVNTEAFF.

This clonotype was seen a handful of times. The chain uses TRBV27 and TRBJ1-5; a possible D gene is TRBD1 (5 bases). Trimming stripped 8 bases from V and 3 bases from J, with 14 bases between. The length of the CDR3 is 14 residues. Germline CDR1 reads MNHEY; CDR2 reads SMNVEV (reference sequence). This CDR3 reads CASSLGGDNQPQHF. For the CDR3, the DNA is TGTGCCAGCTCTCTGGGGGGTGACAATCAGCCCCAGCATTTT.

In its sample, this clonotype was seen many times. The chain recombines TRBV5-1 with TRBJ2-1; TRBD1 is a possible D gene (6 bases). This CDR3 spans 14 amino acids. Germline V lookup: CDR1 SGHRS, CDR2 YFSETQ. The V end lost 5 bases, the J end lost 6 bases, and 15 bases lay between the germline ends. CDR3: CASSSVDRFNEQFF. CDR3 DNA: TGCGCCAGCAGTTCCGTCGACAGGTTCAATGAGCAGTTCTTC.

There are many counts of this clonotype. V gene TRBV2 combines with J gene TRBJ2-7, with unresolved D. The CDR3 is made up of 15 amino acids. Germline CDR1 SNHLY, CDR2 FYNNEI. Trimming took off 2 bases at V and 8 bases at J, with 19 bases between the two ends. The chain's CDR3 is CASSESPTSQGQQYV. In DNA form, the CDR3 reads TGTGCCAGCAGTGAATCCCCCACTTCCCAAGGGCAGCAGTACGTC.

This clonotype was counted many times. The V call is TRBV20-1, the J call TRBJ2-1; TRBD1 is a possible D gene (5 bases). CDR3 length: 15 residues. V was clipped by 4 bases and J by 2 bases, with 15 bases between them. The germline CDR1 and CDR2 sequences are DFQATT and SNEGSKA (reference sequence). The DNA for the CDR3 is TGCAGTGCTAATAAGGGGCCGGCTGCCTACAATGAGCAGTTCTTC. This translates into CSANKGPAAYNEQFF.

The chain links TRBV7-8 to TRBJ2-7; D may correspond to TRBD1 or TRBD2 (6 bases each). The germline V gene encodes CDR1 SGHVS and CDR2 FQNEAQ. The V gene lost 5 bases and the J gene lost 4 bases, with 18 bases spanning the gap. CDR3 length: 15 residues. CDR3 region: CASSVGVGGRYEQYV. The CDR3 nucleotides read TGTGCCAGCAGCGTAGGAGTTGGGGGGCGATACGAGCAGTACGTC.

This chain joins TRBV11-2 and TRBJ1-2, with 10 bases fitting TRBD1. J was trimmed by 8 bases and V by 3 bases; bases with no gene match: 6. The germline CDR1 and CDR2 sequences are SGHAT and FQNNGV. The CDR3 runs to 14 residues. CDR3 sequence: CASSFPGTGAGYTF. CDR3 in DNA: TGTGCCAGCAGCTTCCCCGGGACAGGGGCGGGCTACACCTTC.

This clonotype was recorded a few times. V gene TRBV6-6 combines with J gene TRBJ2-1; 12 nucleotides align to TRBD2. CDR1 is MNHNY and CDR2 is SVGAGI in the germline V gene (reference sequence). Trimming removed 5 bases from V and 4 bases from J; junction bases left unmatched: 12. CDR3 length equals 18 residues. DNA of the CDR3: TGTGCCAGCAGTCGAGCCATTCTAGCGGGGGGGGTGTACAATGAGCAGTTCTTC. Amino acid sequence: CASSRAILAGGVYNEQFF.

The V gene is TRBV20-1, the J gene TRBJ2-5; 7 bases line up with TRBD2. The germline gives CDR1 DFQATT, CDR2 SNEGSKA (reference sequence). V gave up 3 bases and J gave up 0 bases; unmatched junction bases: 1. The CDR3 loop spans 13 amino acids. CDR3 residues: CSASGGNQETQYF. The CDR3 bases are TGCAGTGCTAGCGGGGGGAACCAAGAGACCCAGTACTTC.

In this sample, this clonotype turned up many times. V usage is TRBV11-2 and J usage is TRBJ2-2; D possibly corresponds to TRBD2 (5 bases). Germline lookup yields CDR1 SGHAT and CDR2 FQNNGV. The CDR3 has 16 amino acids. The ends were cut back, 3 bases at V and 4 bases at J, with 15 bases in the middle. The CDR3 DNA is TGTGCCAGCAGCTTCGGTGCGGGCGAGATCACCGGGGAGCTGTTTTTT. Its translation: CASSFGAGEITGELFF.

In its sample, this clonotype was seen a few times. This chain connects TRBV7-9 to TRBJ1-2; the D is unclear. The germline V gene encodes CDR1 SEHNR and CDR2 FQNEAQ (reference sequence). Trimming took off 5 bases at V and 4 bases at J, with 11 bases between the two ends. CDR3 length: 13 amino acids. The CDR3 DNA reads as TGTGCCAGCAGCGCGGGTAGTGGCTATGGCTACACCTTC. Amino acids: CASSAGSGYGYTF.